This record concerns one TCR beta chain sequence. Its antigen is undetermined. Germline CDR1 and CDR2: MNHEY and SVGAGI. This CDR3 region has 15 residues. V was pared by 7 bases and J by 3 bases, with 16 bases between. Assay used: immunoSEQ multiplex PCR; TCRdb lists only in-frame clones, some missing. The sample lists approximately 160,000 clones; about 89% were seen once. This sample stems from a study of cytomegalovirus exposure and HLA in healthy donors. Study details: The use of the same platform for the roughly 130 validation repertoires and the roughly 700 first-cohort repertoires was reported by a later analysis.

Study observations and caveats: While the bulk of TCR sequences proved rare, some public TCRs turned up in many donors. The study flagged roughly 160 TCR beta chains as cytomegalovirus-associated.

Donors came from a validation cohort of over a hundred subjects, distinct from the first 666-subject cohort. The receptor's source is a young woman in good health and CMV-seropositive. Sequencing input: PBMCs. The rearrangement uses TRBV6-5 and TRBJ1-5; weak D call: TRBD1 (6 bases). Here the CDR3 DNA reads TGTGCCAGCATCATGGGGGGGGCGAACAATCAGCCCCAGCATTTT. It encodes CASIMGGANNQPQHF.